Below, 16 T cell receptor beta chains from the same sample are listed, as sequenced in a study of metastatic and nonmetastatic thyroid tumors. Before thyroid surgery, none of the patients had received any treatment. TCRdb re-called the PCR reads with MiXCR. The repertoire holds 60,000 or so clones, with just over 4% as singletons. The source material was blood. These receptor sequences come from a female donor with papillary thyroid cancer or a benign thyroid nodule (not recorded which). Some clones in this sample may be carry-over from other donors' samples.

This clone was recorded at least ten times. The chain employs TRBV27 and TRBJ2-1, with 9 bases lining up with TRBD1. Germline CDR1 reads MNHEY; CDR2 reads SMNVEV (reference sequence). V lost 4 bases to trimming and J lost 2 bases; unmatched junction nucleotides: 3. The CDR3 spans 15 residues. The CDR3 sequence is CASSWGQGTYNEQFF. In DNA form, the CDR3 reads TGTGCCAGCAGTTGGGGACAGGGCACCTACAATGAGCAGTTCTTC.

DNA for the CDR3: TGTGCCAGCAGACAGGGCGTCACTGAAGCTTTCTTT. Its protein is CASRQGVTEAFF. The chain combines TRBV25-1 with TRBJ1-1, with a weak D call TRBD1 (6 bases). Trimming stripped 6 bases from V and 4 bases from J, with 9 bases between. The CDR3 has 12 amino acids. Germline CDR1 and CDR2: MGHDK and SYGVNS.

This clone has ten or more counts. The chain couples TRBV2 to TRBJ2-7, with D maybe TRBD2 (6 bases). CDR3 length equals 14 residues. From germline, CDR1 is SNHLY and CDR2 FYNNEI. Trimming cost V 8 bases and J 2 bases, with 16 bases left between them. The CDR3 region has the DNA TGTGCCAGCGTTAGCGCGGGGCTCCCCTACGAGCAGTACTTC. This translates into CASVSAGLPYEQYF.

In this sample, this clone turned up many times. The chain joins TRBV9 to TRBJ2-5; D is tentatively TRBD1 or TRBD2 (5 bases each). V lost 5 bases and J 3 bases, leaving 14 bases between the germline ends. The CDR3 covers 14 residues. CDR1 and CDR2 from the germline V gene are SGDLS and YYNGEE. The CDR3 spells CASSRTGGKETQYF. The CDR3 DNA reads TGTGCCAGCAGTAGAACTGGGGGAAAAGAGACCCAGTACTTC.

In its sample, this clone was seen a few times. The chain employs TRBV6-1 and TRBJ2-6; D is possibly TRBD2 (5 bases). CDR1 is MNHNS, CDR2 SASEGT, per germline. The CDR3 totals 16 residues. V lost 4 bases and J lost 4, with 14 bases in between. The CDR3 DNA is TGTGCCAGCAGTGGAGAGGCGGGTATGGGGGCCAACGTCCTGACTTTC. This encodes CASSGEAGMGANVLTF.

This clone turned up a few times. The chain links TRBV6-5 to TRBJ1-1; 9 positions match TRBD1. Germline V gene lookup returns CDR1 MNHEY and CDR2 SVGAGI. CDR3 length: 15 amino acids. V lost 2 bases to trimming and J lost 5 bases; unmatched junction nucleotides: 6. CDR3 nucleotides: TGTGCCAGCAGTTACCGGGGACAGGGATCAACTGAAGCTTTCTTT. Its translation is CASSYRGQGSTEAFF.

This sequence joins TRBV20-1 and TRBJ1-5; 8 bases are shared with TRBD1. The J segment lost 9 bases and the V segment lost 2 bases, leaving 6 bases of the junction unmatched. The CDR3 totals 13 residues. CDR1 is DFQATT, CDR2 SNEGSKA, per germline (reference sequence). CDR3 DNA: TGCAGTGCTAGAACAGGGGGATCTGGGCCCCAGCATTTT. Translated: CSARTGGSGPQHF.

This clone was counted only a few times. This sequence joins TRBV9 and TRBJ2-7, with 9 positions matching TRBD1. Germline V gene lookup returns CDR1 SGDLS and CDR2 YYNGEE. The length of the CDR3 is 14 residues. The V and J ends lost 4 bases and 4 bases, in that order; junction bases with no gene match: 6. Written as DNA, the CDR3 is TGTGCCAGCAGCCCCGGGACAGGGCCATACGAGCAGTACTTC. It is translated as CASSPGTGPYEQYF. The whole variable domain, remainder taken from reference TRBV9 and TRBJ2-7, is DSGVTQTPKHLITATGQRVTLRCSPRSGDLSVYWYQQSLDQGLQFLIQYYNGEERAKGNILERFSAQQFPDLHSELNLSSLELGDSALYFCASSPGTGPYEQYFGPGTRLTVT.

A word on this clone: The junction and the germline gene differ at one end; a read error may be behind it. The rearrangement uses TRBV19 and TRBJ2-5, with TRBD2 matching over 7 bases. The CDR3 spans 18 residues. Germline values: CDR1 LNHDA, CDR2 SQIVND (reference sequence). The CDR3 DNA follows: TGTGTCAGTAGTATAGATCTCCTAGCGGCTCGCCCTGCAGAGACCCAGTACTTC. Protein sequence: CVSSIDLLAARPAETQYF. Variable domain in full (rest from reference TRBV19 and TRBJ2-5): DGGITQSPKYLFRKEGQNVTLSCEQNLNHDAMYWYRQDPGQGLRLIYYSQIVNDFQKGDIAEGYSVSREKKESFPLTVTSAQKNPTAFYLCVSSIDLLAARPAETQYFGPGTRLLVL.

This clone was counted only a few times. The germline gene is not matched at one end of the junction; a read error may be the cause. The CDR3 bases are TGTGCCAGCACCGTAGGTTACGGTTATGGCTACACCTTC. It codes for CASTVGYGYGYTF. The J gene is TRBJ1-2, the V gene TRBV9, with unresolved D. CDR1 is SGDLS and CDR2 is YYNGEE in the germline V gene. The CDR3 sequence is 13 residues long.

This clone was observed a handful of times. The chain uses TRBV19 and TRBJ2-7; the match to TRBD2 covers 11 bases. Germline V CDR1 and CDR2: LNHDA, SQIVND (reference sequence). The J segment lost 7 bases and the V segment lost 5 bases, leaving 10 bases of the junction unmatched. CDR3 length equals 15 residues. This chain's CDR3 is CASSQKGLAAGEQYF. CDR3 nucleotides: TGTGCCAGTAGTCAAAAGGGACTAGCGGCGGGGGAGCAGTACTTC.

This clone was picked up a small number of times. The DNA for the CDR3 is TGTGCCAGCAGCGGGAGCGGGGAAGCAGATACGCAGTATTTT. This gives the protein CASSGSGEADTQYF. V is TRBV3-1 and J is TRBJ2-3, with 7 bases matching TRBD2. This CDR3 region has 14 residues. CDR1 LGHDT and CDR2 YNNKEL come from the germline V gene (reference sequence). V was pared by 5 bases and J by 4 bases, with 6 bases of the junction left unmatched.

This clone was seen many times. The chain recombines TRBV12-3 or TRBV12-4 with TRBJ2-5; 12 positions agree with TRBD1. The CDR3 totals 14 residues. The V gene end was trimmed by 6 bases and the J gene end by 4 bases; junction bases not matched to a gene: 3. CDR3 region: CASRWGQGAETQYF. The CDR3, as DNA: TGTGCCAGCAGATGGGGACAGGGGGCAGAGACCCAGTACTTC.

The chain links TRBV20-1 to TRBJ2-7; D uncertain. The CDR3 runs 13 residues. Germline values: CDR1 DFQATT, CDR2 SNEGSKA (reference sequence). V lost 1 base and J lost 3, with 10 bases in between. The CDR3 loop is CSARGESRYEQYF. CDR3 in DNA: TGCAGTGCTAGAGGGGAATCACGCTACGAGCAGTACTTC.

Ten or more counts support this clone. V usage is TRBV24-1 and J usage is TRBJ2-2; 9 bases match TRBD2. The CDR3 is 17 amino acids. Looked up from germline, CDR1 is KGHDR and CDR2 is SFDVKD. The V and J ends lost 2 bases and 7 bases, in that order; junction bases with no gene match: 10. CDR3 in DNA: TGTGCCACCAGTGATTACGCGGGGGGGACCTTCGTCGGGGAGCTGTTTTTT. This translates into CATSDYAGGTFVGELFF.

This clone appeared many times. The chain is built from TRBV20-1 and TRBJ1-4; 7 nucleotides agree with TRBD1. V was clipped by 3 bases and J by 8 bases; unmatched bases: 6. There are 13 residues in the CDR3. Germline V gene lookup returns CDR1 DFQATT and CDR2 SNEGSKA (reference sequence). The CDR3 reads CSARQGVGEKLFF. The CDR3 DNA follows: TGCAGTGCTAGGCAGGGGGTCGGGGAAAAACTGTTTTTT.